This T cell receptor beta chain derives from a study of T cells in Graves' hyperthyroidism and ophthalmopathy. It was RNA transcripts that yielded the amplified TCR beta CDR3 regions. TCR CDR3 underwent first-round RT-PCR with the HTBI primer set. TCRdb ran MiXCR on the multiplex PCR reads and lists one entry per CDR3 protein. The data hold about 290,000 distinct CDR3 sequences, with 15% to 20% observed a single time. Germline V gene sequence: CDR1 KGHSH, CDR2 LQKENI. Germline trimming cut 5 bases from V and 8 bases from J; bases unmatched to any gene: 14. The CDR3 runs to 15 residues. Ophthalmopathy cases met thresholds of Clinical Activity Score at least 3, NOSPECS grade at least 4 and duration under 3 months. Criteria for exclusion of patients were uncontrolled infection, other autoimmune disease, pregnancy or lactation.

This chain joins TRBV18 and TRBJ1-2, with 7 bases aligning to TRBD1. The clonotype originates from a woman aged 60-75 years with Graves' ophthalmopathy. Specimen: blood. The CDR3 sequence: CASSSTGRDEGGYTF. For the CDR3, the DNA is TGTGCCAGCTCATCGACAGGGCGCGACGAGGGAGGCTACACCTTC.